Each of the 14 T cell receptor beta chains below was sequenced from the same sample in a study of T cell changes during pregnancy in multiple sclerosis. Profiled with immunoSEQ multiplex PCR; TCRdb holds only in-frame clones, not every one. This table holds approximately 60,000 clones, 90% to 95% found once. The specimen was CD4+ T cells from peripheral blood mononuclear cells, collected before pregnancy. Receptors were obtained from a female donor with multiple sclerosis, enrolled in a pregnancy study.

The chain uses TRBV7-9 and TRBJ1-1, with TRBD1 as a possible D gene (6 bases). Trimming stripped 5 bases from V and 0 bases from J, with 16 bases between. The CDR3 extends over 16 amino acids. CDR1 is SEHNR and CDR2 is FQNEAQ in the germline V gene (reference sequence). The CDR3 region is CASSGPRGGMNTEAFF. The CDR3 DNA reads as TGTGCCAGCAGCGGACCGAGGGGGGGCATGAACACTGAAGCTTTCTTT.

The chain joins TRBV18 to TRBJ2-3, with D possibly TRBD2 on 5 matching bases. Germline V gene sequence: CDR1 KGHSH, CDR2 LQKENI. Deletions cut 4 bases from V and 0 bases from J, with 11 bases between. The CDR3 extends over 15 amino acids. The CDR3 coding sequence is TGTGCCAGCTCACGTAGCGCCGCTAGCACAGATACGCAGTATTTT. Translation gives CASSRSAASTDTQYF.

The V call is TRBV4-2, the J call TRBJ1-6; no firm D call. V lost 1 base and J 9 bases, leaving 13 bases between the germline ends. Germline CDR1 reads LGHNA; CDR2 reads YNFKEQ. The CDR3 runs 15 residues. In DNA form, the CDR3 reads TGTGCCAGCAGCCAAGCGGCCGGGGAGGTTTCACCCCTCCACTTT. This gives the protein CASSQAAGEVSPLHF.

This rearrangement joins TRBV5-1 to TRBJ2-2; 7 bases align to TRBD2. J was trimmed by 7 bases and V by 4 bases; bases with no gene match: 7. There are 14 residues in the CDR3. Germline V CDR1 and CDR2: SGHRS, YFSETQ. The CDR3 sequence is CASSLPSGVGELFF. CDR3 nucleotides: TGCGCCAGCAGCCTACCTAGCGGAGTCGGGGAGCTGTTTTTT.

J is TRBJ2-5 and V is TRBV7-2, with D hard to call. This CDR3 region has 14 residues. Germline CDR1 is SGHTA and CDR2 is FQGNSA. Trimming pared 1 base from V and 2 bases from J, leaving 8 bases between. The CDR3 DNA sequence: TGTGCCAGCAGCTTAGATCGAGGACAAGAGACCCAGTACTTC. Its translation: CASSLDRGQETQYF. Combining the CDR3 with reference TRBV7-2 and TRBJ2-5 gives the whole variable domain GAGVSQSPSNKVTEKGKDVELRCDPISGHTALYWYRQSLGQGLEFLIYFQGNSAPDKSGLPSDRFSAERTGGSVSTLTIQRTQQEDSAVYLCASSLDRGQETQYFGPGTRLLVL.

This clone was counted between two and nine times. The CDR3 is CASRGDRGFSNIQYF. The CDR3 nucleotides read TGTGCCAGCAGGGGGGACAGGGGGTTTTCCAACATTCAGTACTTC. The chain employs TRBV2 and TRBJ2-4, with 11 bases fitting TRBD1. The ends lost 6 bases at V and 7 bases at J; junction bases unmatched: 8. Germline V lookup: CDR1 SNHLY, CDR2 FYNNEI. There are 15 residues in the CDR3. The full variable domain, its missing parts supplied by reference TRBV2 and TRBJ2-4, is EPEVTQTPSHQVTQMGQEVILRCVPISNHLYFYWYRQILGQKVEFLVSFYNNEISEKSEIFDDQFSVERPDGSNFTLKIRSTKLEDSAMYFCASRGDRGFSNIQYFGAGTRLSVL.

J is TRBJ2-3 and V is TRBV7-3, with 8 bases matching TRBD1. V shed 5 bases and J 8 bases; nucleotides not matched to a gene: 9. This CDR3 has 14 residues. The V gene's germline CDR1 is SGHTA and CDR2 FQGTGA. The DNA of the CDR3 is TGTGCCAGCAGCCCGGACCGGACAGGGTTTACGCAGTATTTT. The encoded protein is CASSPDRTGFTQYF.

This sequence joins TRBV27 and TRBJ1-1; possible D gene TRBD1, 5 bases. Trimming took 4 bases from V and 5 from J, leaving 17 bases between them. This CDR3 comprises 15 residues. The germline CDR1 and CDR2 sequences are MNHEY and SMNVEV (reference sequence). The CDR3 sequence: CASSSWGGLKTEAFF. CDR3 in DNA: TGTGCCAGCAGTTCCTGGGGCGGATTAAAGACTGAAGCTTTCTTT.

CDR3 coding DNA: TGTGCCAGCACCAAAGCGGGAGGGCACACAGATACGCAGTATTTT. Protein: CASTKAGGHTDTQYF. V and J are TRBV6-6 and TRBJ2-3; 10 bases match TRBD2. V shed 7 bases and J 2 bases; nucleotides not matched to a gene: 6. Germline values: CDR1 MNHNY, CDR2 SVGAGI (reference sequence). This CDR3 comprises 15 residues.

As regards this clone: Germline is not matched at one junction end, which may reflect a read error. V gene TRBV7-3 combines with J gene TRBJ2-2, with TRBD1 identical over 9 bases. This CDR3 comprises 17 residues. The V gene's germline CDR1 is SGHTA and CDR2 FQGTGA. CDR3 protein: CASSVTGGRTNTGELFF. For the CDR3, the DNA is TGTGCCAGCAGCGTAACAGGGGGCAGGACGAACACCGGGGAGCTGTTTTTT.

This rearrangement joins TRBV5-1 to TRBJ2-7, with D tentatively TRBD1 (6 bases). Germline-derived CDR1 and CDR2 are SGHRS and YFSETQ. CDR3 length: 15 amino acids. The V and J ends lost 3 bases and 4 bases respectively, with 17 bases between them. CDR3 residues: CASSSKQGIGYEQYF. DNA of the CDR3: TGCGCCAGCAGCTCAAAGCAGGGGATAGGATACGAGCAGTACTTC.

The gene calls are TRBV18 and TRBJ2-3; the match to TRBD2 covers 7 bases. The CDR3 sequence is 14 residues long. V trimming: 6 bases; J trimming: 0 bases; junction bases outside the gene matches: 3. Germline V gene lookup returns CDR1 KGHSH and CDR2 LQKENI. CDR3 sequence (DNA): TGTGCCAGCTCCGGGACTACTAGCACAGATACGCAGTATTTT. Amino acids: CASSGTTSTDTQYF.

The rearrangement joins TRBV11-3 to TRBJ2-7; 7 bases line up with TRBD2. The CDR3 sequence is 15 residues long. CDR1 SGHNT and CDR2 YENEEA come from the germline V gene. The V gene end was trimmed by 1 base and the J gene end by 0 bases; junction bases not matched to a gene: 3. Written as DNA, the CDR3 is TGTGCCAGCAGCTTAGGCGGGGGAAGCTCCTACGAGCAGTACTTC. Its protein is CASSLGGGSSYEQYF.

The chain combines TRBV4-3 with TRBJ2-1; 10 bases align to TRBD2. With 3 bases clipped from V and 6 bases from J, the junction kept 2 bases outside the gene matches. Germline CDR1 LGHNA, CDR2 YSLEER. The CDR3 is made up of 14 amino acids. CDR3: CASSHRTSGNEQFF. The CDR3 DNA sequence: TGCGCCAGCAGCCACAGGACTAGCGGCAATGAGCAGTTCTTC.